This T cell receptor beta chain was recovered during a study of blood T cell repertoires in COVID-19 (TCRdb year 2020). For the wider study: Samples from collaborators originated in the United States, Italy and Spain and spanned both the acute and convalescent phases of COVID-19. The prospective study material was composed of cDNA or gDNA derived from T cells, B-cell-depleted T cells, or PBMCs. Subjects who had been exposed to COVID-19, were actively infected with it, or had recovered from it provided the deeply sampled blood TCRbeta repertoires that made up the dataset. The repertoires were released in a freely available public database meant as a resource for research on the immune response to SARS-CoV-2. Samples were obtained from the ongoing ImmuneRACE study (first 160 participants) and from over a thousand subjects provided by 6 global collaborators. A de-identified subject ID, COVID-19 status, age in years and sex were almost always included in the sample metadata. Where available, HLA class I and class II types were taken from metadata supplied by the sample provider and were not determined by assay-based typing.

What the authors observed across the whole study: Clinical and demographic metadata were provided uncurated, with the amount varying by source and participant.

Trimming at the junction amounts to 5 bases on V and 9 bases on J, and the germline ends lie 17 bases apart. The CDR3, cysteine through phenylalanine, is 14 amino acids long. Just the 42-base CDR3 DNA is kept, in frame starting at base 1. For CDR1 and CDR2, the germline V gene lists MNHNS and SASEGT. The immunoSEQ Assay, a bias-controlled multiplex PCR, was used to amplify TCRbeta CDR3 regions from genomic DNA. The study's processing was this. Nucleated cell counts per sample were estimated from amplification of reference gene primers within the assay. To quantify the absolute abundance of each unique TCRbeta CDR3 rearrangement, sequence reads were collapsed and filtered. Productive Simpson clonality was computed per sample as the square root of Simpson's diversity index over productive rearrangements. Entries here come from immuneACCESS through TCRdb and include only in-frame sequences with V and J called. Some clones fail to appear in such tables; in the studies checked, an unresolved V gene covers under half of the shortfall, and the cause of the remainder is unknown. V and J calls and clone size are those listed in that table; D and trimming were worked out from the DNA. This sample holds 250,000 to 400,000 clones; roughly nine tenths were observed only once. Roughly 2.9% of the sample rests with the top ten.

In Seattle, one collaborating source enrolled patients while the infection was active and tracked those patients longitudinally over the course of disease. Each collaborating institution followed its own protocols to collect whole blood in K2EDTA tubes. For TCRbeta analysis, collaborators shipped samples in one of three forms: frozen whole blood, isolated PBMCs, or DNA extracted from either of those sample types. Concerning this clone: Its antigen target is currently unknown. Base qualities are not provided; no much larger clone lies one nucleotide away.

The sequence was obtained from a woman between 25 and 40 years old with COVID-19, enrolled during active disease. Material for sequencing was peripheral blood. The chain couples TRBV6-1 to TRBJ1-5, and possibly TRBD1, on 6 matching bases. The sequenced DNA is TGTGCCAGCAGTTCGCCGGGGCAGGGGTCGCCCCAGCATTTT. The resulting protein is CASSSPGQGSPQHF.